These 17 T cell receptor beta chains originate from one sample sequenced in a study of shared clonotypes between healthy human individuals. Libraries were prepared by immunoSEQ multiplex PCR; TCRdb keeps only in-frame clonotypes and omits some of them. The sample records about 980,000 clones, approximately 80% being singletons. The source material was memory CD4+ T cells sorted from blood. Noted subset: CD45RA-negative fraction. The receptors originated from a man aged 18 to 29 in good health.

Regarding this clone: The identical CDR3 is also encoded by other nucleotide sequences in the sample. The CDR3 loop reads CASSRSESSYNEQFF. The DNA for the CDR3 is TGCGCCAGCAGCCGAAGCGAGAGCTCCTACAATGAGCAGTTCTTC. V usage is TRBV4-1 and J usage is TRBJ2-1, with D unresolved. V lost 4 bases to trimming and J lost 0 bases, with 10 bases between them. The germline CDR1 and CDR2 sequences are MGHRA and YSYEKL. The CDR3 extends over 15 amino acids.

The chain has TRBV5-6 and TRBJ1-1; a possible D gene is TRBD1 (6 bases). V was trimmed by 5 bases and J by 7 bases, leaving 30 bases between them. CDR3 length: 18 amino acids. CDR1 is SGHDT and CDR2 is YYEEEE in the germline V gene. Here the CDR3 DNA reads TGTGCCAGCAGTTCGACAATAGGGACATTTTTTTGGTACGGTGAAGCTTTCTTT. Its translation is CASSSTIGTFFWYGEAFF.

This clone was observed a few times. This chain's CDR3 is CASRGGQGSEQYF. The DNA for the CDR3 is TGTGCCAGCAGGGGGGGTCAGGGGTCCGAGCAGTACTTC. This chain links TRBV6-6 with TRBJ2-7; the D gene could be TRBD1 or TRBD2 (6 bases each). CDR3 length equals 13 residues. The germline V and J ends were trimmed by 6 bases and 6 bases, with 15 bases remaining between them. Germline V gene sequence: CDR1 MNHNY, CDR2 SVGAGI (reference sequence).

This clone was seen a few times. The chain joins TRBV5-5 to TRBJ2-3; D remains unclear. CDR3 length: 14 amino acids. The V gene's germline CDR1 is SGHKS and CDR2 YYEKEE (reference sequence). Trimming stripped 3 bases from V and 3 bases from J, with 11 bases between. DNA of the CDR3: TGTGCCAGCAGCTACGTGGTGGGAACAGATACGCAGTATTTT. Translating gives CASSYVVGTDTQYF.

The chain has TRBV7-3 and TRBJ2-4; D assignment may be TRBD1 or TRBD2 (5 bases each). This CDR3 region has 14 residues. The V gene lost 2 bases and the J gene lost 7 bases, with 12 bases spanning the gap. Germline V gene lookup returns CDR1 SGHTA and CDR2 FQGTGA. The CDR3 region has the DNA TGTGCCAGCAGCTTAGGGGGTTCTCAGAACATTCAGTACTTC. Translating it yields CASSLGGSQNIQYF.

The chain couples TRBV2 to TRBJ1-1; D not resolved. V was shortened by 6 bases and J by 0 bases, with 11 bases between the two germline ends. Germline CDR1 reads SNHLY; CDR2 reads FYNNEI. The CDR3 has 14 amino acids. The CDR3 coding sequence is TGTGCCAGCAGCCTTTTACAACTGAACACTGAAGCTTTCTTT. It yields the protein CASSLLQLNTEAFF.

The CDR3 region has the DNA TGTGCCAGCTCACCACGGATGGTAGAGACCCAGTACTTC. This encodes CASSPRMVETQYF. The chain uses TRBV18 and TRBJ2-5; no clear D. Trimming removed 1 base at V and 4 bases at J, with 7 bases between. The CDR3 has 13 amino acids. CDR1 is KGHSH, CDR2 LQKENI, per germline.

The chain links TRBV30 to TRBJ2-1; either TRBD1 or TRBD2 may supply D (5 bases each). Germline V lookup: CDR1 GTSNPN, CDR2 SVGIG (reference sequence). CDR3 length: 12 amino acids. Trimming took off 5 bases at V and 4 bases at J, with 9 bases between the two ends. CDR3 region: CAWGTDYNEQFF. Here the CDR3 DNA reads TGTGCCTGGGGGACGGATTACAATGAGCAGTTCTTC.

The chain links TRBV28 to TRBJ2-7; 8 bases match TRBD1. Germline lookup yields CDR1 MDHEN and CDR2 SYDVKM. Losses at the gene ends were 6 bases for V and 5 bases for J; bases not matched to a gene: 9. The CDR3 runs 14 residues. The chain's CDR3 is CASSHWTGRDEQYF. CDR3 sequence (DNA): TGTGCCAGCAGCCACTGGACAGGGCGCGACGAGCAGTACTTC.

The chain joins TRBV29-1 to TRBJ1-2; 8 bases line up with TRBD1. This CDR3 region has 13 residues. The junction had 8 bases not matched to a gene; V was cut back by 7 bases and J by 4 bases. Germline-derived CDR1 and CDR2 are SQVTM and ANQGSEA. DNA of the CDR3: TGCAGCGCTACTACCGGGACAGGCTATGGCTACACCTTC. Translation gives CSATTGTGYGYTF. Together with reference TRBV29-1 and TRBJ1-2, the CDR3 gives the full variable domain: SAVISQKPSRDICQRGTSLTIQCQVDSQVTMMFWYRQQPGQSLTLIATANQGSEATYESGFVIDKFPISRPNLTFSTLTVSNMSPEDSSIYLCSATTGTGYGYTFGSGTRLTVV.

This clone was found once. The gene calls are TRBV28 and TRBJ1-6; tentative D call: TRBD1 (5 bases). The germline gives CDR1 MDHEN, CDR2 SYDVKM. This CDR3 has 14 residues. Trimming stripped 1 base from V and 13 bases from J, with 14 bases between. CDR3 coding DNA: TGTGCCAGCAGTTTATCAGGGCGGGAGTGGCCCCTCCACTTT. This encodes CASSLSGREWPLHF.

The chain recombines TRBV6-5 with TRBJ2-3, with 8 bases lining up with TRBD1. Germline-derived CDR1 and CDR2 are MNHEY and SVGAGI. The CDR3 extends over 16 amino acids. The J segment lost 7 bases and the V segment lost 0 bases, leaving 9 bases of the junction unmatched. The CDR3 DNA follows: TGTGCCAGCAGTTACTCCCTCGCAGGGGGCCGTAATACGCAGTATTTT. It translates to CASSYSLAGGRNTQYF.

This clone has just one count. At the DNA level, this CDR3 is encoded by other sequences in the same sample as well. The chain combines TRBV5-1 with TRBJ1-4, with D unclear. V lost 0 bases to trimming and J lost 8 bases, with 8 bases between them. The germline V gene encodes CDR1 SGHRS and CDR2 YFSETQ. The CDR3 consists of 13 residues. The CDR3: CASSLEGGEKLFF. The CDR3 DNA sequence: TGCGCCAGCAGCTTGGAAGGAGGAGAAAAACTGTTTTTT.

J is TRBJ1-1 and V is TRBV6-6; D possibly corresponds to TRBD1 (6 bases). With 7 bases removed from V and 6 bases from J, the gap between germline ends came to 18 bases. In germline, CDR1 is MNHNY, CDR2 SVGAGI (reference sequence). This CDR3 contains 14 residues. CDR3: CASTTRGGLAEAFF. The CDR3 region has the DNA TGTGCCAGCACCACGCGGGGGGGCCTCGCTGAAGCTTTCTTT.

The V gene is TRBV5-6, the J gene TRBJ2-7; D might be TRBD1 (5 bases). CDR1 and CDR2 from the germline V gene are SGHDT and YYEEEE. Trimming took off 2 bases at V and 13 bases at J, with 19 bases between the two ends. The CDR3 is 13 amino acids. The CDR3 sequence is CASSFPSDDSNYF. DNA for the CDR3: TGTGCCAGCAGCTTCCCCTCCGATGACAGCAATTACTTC.

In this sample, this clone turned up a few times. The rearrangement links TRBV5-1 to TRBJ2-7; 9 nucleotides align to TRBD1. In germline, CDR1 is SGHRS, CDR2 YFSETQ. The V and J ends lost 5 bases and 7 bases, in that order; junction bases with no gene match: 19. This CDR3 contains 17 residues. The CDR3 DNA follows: TGCGCCAGCAGTTCGGGACAGGGAGGAGGGGGATTTGATGAGCAGTACTTC. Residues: CASSSGQGGGGFDEQYF.

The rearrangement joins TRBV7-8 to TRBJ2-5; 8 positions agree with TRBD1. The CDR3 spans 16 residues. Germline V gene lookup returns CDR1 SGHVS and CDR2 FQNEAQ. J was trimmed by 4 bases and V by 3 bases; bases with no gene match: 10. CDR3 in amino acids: CASSLRGRGPPETQYF. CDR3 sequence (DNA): TGTGCCAGCAGCTTGAGGGGCAGGGGGCCCCCAGAGACCCAGTACTTC.